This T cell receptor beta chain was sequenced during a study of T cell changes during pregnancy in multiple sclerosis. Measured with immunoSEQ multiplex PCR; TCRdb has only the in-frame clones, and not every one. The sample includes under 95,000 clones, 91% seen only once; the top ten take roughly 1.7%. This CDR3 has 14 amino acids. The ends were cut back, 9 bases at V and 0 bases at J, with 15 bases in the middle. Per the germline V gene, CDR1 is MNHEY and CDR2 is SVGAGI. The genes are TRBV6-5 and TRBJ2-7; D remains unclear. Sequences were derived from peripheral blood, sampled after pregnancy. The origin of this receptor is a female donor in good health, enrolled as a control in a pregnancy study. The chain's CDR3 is CASSDIPSSYEQYF. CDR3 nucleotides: TGTGCCAGTTCCGACATTCCATCCTCCTACGAGCAGTACTTC.